This T cell receptor beta chain was captured by sequencing in a study of blood T cells in healthy people across ages. On the study more broadly: Researchers report that template switching captured about one barcoded beta molecule per two T cells.

In this sample, this clonotype turned up many times. Combining a sample-barcoded 5' primer with a J-beta primer mix, a second PCR ran for about 6 to 12 cycles. TCRdb used MiXCR to reprocess the 5' RACE reads, holding one entry per CDR3 protein. Of some 710,000 distinct CDR3 sequences in the sample, about 47% were seen once. Germline V gene lookup returns CDR1 SQVTM and CDR2 ANQGSEA. The CDR3 is made up of 15 amino acids. After removal of 3 bases from V and 2 bases from J, the junction contained 8 bases not matched to a gene. Specimen: blood. The sequence derives from a man older than 75 in good health. The chain joins TRBV29-1 to TRBJ2-7; 9 bases are a match to TRBD1. The DNA of the CDR3 is TGCAGCGTTGAGCGAAAGGACAGGGGTACCTACGAGCAGTACTTC. This encodes CSVERKDRGTYEQYF.